This record concerns one T cell receptor beta chain sequence. Clones were read by immunoSEQ multiplex PCR, and TCRdb kept only the in-frame ones, dropping some. Of around 100,000 clones listed, 80% to 95% are singletons. The germline CDR1 and CDR2 sequences are SNHLY and FYNNEI. This CDR3 comprises 15 residues. The ends lost 3 bases at V and 6 bases at J; junction bases unmatched: 9. The entry originates in a study of T cell changes during pregnancy in multiple sclerosis. The sequencing used peripheral blood, collected after pregnancy. V usage is TRBV2 and J usage is TRBJ2-7; 9 nucleotides align to TRBD2. The TCR originated in a female donor with multiple sclerosis, enrolled in a pregnancy study. The CDR3 DNA reads as TGTGCCAGCAGTGATGACAGCGGGGGGCCCCCCGAGCAGTACTTC. It codes for CASSDDSGGPPEQYF. The full variable domain, rest sourced from reference TRBV2 and TRBJ2-7, is EPEVTQTPSHQVTQMGQEVILRCVPISNHLYFYWYRQILGQKVEFLVSFYNNEISEKSEIFDDQFSVERPDGSNFTLKIRSTKLEDSAMYFCASSDDSGGPPEQYFGPGTRLTVT.